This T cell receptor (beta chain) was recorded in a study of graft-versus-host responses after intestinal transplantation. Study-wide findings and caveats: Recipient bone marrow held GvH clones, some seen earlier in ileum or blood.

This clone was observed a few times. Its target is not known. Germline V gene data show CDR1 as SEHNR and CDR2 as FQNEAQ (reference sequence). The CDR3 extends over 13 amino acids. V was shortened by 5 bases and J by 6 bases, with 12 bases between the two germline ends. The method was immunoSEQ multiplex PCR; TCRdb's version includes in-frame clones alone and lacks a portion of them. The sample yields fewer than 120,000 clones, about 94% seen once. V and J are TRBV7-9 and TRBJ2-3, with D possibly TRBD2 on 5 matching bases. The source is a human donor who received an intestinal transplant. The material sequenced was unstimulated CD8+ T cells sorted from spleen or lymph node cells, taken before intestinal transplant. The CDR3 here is CASSLSSRDTQYF. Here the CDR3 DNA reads TGTGCCAGCAGCCTCTCTAGCCGGGATACGCAGTATTTT.